These 22 T cell receptor beta chains originate from one sample sequenced in a study of CD8+ T cells in alopecia areata. Specified treatment: oral pan-JAK inhibitor, 5-10 mg twice daily. Sequencing templates came from extracted RNA that was reverse transcribed into cDNA. TCRdb's copy holds only in-frame clones and misses some; the assay was immunoSEQ multiplex PCR. The sample lists 90,000 or so clones; roughly 46% were seen once. Sample: CD8+ T cells sorted from blood, taken at week 24, from a patient treated with tofacitinib. The receptors were gathered from a human donor with alopecia areata.

CDR3 nucleotide sequence: TGTGCCAGCAGTGATCCGGGAGAGTCCACAGATACGCAGTATTTT. It specifies CASSDPGESTDTQYF. The gene calls are TRBV2 and TRBJ2-3; tentatively, D is TRBD2 (6 bases). V was shortened by 3 bases and J by 2 bases, with 12 bases between the two germline ends. Germline V lookup: CDR1 SNHLY, CDR2 FYNNEI. The length of the CDR3 is 15 residues.

The rearrangement uses TRBV9 and TRBJ2-5, with TRBD1 matching over 11 bases. J gave up 4 bases and V 4 bases, and 9 bases lay outside the gene matches. The CDR3 contains 16 residues. The germline gives CDR1 SGDLS, CDR2 YYNGEE. The CDR3 region is CASSLGTGGLGETQYF. In nucleotides, the CDR3 is TGTGCCAGCAGCCTTGGGACAGGGGGTCTCGGAGAGACCCAGTACTTC.

This clone was picked up a small number of times. The rearrangement links TRBV2 to TRBJ2-5; D gene uncertain. Deletions cut 4 bases from V and 0 bases from J, with 6 bases between. This CDR3 region has 13 residues. Germline V gene lookup returns CDR1 SNHLY and CDR2 FYNNEI. The CDR3 region has the DNA TGTGCCAGCAGTGTGTTACACCAAGAGACCCAGTACTTC. Translation gives CASSVLHQETQYF.

V usage is TRBV6-5 and J usage is TRBJ2-1; D is undetermined. Germline-derived CDR1 and CDR2 are MNHEY and SVGAGI. The CDR3 loop spans 14 amino acids. The V and J ends lost 4 bases and 9 bases respectively, with 16 bases between them. CDR3 in amino acids: CASSWALGPGEQFF. As DNA, the CDR3 is TGTGCCAGCAGTTGGGCCCTAGGCCCGGGTGAGCAGTTCTTC.

This clone has a handful of counts. This chain connects TRBV6-4 to TRBJ2-1; TRBD2 agrees at 9 bases. Germline values: CDR1 MRHNA, CDR2 SNTAGT. J was trimmed by 8 bases and V by 0 bases; bases with no gene match: 8. The CDR3 runs 16 residues. CDR3 sequence reads: CASSDSSLSGSYEQFF. The CDR3 bases are TGTGCCAGCAGTGACTCCAGCCTTAGCGGGAGTTATGAGCAGTTCTTC.

The chain combines TRBV4-2 with TRBJ1-1; D might be TRBD1 (6 bases). V was trimmed by 2 bases and J by 7 bases, leaving 17 bases between them. Germline-derived CDR1 and CDR2 are LGHNA and YNFKEQ. The CDR3 has 15 residues. The CDR3 reads CASSQSSTGPVEAFF. The CDR3 nucleotides are TGTGCCAGCAGCCAATCTTCAACAGGGCCGGTTGAAGCTTTCTTT.

This clone was seen a few times. V usage is TRBV9 and J usage is TRBJ2-4; 9 bases are shared with TRBD1. V shed 4 bases and J 7 bases; nucleotides not matched to a gene: 6. The CDR3 spans 14 residues. Germline V gene sequence: CDR1 SGDLS, CDR2 YYNGEE. The CDR3 nucleotides read TGTGCCAGCAGCCCGGACAGGGGCCCGAACATTCAGTACTTC. Translating it yields CASSPDRGPNIQYF.

The chain uses TRBV7-2 and TRBJ2-2; D may be TRBD2 (5 bases). This CDR3 region has 13 residues. Germline V CDR1 and CDR2: SGHTA, FQGNSA. Trimming cost V 8 bases and J 3 bases, with 10 bases left between them. The CDR3: CASPPEDTGELFF. CDR3 nucleotides: TGTGCCAGCCCCCCGGAGGACACCGGGGAGCTGTTTTTT.

CDR3 in amino acids: CASSRPPGGDGYTF. CDR3 in DNA: TGTGCCAGCAGCAGGCCGCCTGGGGGTGATGGCTACACCTTC. The chain couples TRBV7-9 to TRBJ1-2, with D possibly TRBD1 on 5 matching bases. The germline V and J ends were trimmed by 5 bases and 6 bases, with 16 bases remaining between them. The CDR3 runs to 14 residues. Per the germline V gene, CDR1 is SEHNR and CDR2 is FQNEAQ (reference sequence).

There are many counts of this clone. The rearrangement joins TRBV13 to TRBJ1-1; D possibly corresponds to TRBD1 (5 bases). Germline CDR1 and CDR2: PRHDT and FYEKMQ (reference sequence). The CDR3 covers 15 residues. V dropped 5 bases and J dropped 0 bases, with 13 bases sitting between them. CDR3 DNA: TGTGCCAGCAGCCGACAGACATATATGAACACTGAAGCTTTCTTT. Translation gives CASSRQTYMNTEAFF.

CDR3 DNA: TGTGCCAGCAGCACGGGAGATGAAAAACTGTTTTTT. Its translation: CASSTGDEKLFF. The chain carries TRBV7-9 and TRBJ1-4; D is unresolved. Looked up from germline, CDR1 is SEHNR and CDR2 is FQNEAQ (reference sequence). V was pared by 5 bases and J by 6 bases, with 7 bases between. The CDR3 totals 12 residues.

This clone showed up just a few times. The CDR3 spells CASSLGLRGYTF. CDR3 nucleotide sequence: TGTGCCAGCAGCTTAGGGCTGCGGGGCTACACCTTC. The gene calls are TRBV11-2 and TRBJ1-2; the D is unclear. Per germline, CDR1 SGHAT and CDR2 FQNNGV. V lost 1 base, J lost 8 bases, and 8 bases lay in between. The CDR3 runs to 12 residues.

The V and J genes are TRBV7-7 and TRBJ2-3; D may be TRBD2 (5 bases). Per the germline V gene, CDR1 is SSHAT and CDR2 is FNYEAQ (reference sequence). The CDR3 extends over 15 amino acids. Trimming left V 1 base short and J 2 bases short, with 10 bases between. CDR3 region: CASSLGPGVTDTQYF. The CDR3 bases are TGTGCCAGCAGCTTAGGGCCCGGGGTCACAGATACGCAGTATTTT.

The J gene is TRBJ2-1, the V gene TRBV7-9, with D perhaps matching TRBD2 (6 bases). Trimming stripped 4 bases from V and 7 bases from J, with 8 bases between. The germline V gene encodes CDR1 SEHNR and CDR2 FQNEAQ (reference sequence). The CDR3 is 12 amino acids. The CDR3, as DNA: TGTGCCAGCAGCTCCCTAGCGAATGAGCAGTTCTTC. Translating gives CASSSLANEQFF.

The chain links TRBV29-1 to TRBJ1-1; D possibly corresponds to TRBD1 (5 bases). V was pared by 5 bases and J by 1 base, with 14 bases between. This CDR3 spans 14 amino acids. Per germline, CDR1 SQVTM and CDR2 ANQGSEA. CDR3 DNA sequence: TGCAGCGTTCGCCCTCGGGGACCGAACACTGAAGCTTTCTTT. This codes for CSVRPRGPNTEAFF.

The V gene is TRBV15, the J gene TRBJ2-1, with D unclear. The CDR3 covers 13 residues. Trimming took 5 bases from V and 4 from J, leaving 9 bases between them. Germline CDR1 LNHNV, CDR2 YYDKDF (reference sequence). The DNA for the CDR3 is TGTGCCACCAGCGACAAGCTTTACAATGAGCAGTTCTTC. The encoded protein is CATSDKLYNEQFF.

The table lists this clone with a few counts. This chain links TRBV15 with TRBJ2-5; 7 bases line up with TRBD1. V lost 7 bases, J lost 8 bases, and 13 bases stayed unmatched. Germline CDR1 reads LNHNV; CDR2 reads YYDKDF (reference sequence). This CDR3 contains 14 residues. The CDR3, as DNA: TGTGCCACCACTGACAGGGAGTTTCCATTAACCCAGTACTTC. Residues: CATTDREFPLTQYF.

This clone was counted between two and nine times. V usage is TRBV7-2 and J usage is TRBJ1-5, with D unresolved. V was cut by 4 bases and J by 9 bases, with 13 bases left in between. The CDR3 is 13 amino acids. Germline-derived CDR1 and CDR2 are SGHTA and FQGNSA. The CDR3 DNA reads as TGTGCCAGCAGCTCTGAGTTTCCGCGGCCCCAGCATTTT. It is translated as CASSSEFPRPQHF.

The CDR3 DNA reads TGTGCCAGCAGCGTCCACCAGGGCTCTGGGGCCAACGTCCTGACTTTC. This sequence encodes CASSVHQGSGANVLTF. This chain connects TRBV9 to TRBJ2-6; a weak D match, TRBD1 (5 bases). V shed 2 bases and J shed 0 bases, with 9 bases lying between them. Germline-derived CDR1 and CDR2 are SGDLS and YYNGEE. The CDR3 is made up of 16 amino acids.

The rearrangement uses TRBV6-5 and TRBJ2-7; 10 positions agree with TRBD2. Germline V gives CDR1 MNHEY, CDR2 SVGAGI. V dropped 6 bases and J dropped 3; count of bases not matched to a gene: 5. CDR3 size: 14 residues. The CDR3 DNA sequence: TGTGCCAGCAGCCTGGGGACTAGCGTCTACGAGCAGTACTTC. Protein product: CASSLGTSVYEQYF.

The V call is TRBV19, the J call TRBJ2-1, with 9 bases matching TRBD1. The V and J ends lost 3 bases and 8 bases, in that order; junction bases with no gene match: 8. Germline-derived CDR1 and CDR2 are LNHDA and SQIVND (reference sequence). CDR3 length: 15 residues. The CDR3 DNA follows: TGTGCCAGTAGTATCCTCCCGGGACAGGGCTATGAGCAGTTCTTC. Protein sequence: CASSILPGQGYEQFF.

Turning to this clone: One junction end disagrees with the germline gene, perhaps due to a read error. This chain connects TRBV30 to TRBJ1-1; D remains ambiguous. The CDR3 runs 11 residues. CDR1 is GTSNPN and CDR2 is SVGIG in the germline V gene (reference sequence). The CDR3 DNA is TGTGCCTGGAGTGTAGGGTTGGATACTCGGTTT. Translation gives CAWSVGLDTRF.